Here is one T cell receptor (beta chain) with its context. Original data processing: Amplification of reference gene primers provided the estimated nucleated cell counts. The data were produced by immunoSEQ multiplex PCR, yet TCRdb's version contains in-frame clones alone and is incomplete. Clonal size and the V and J genes are those of that table, whereas D and trimming came from the DNA. The table has about 190,000 clones, about nine tenths seen once. The data belong to a study of blood T cell repertoires in COVID-19. Study information: Acute-phase and convalescent COVID-19 samples originated in the United States, Italy and Spain. From T cells, B-cell-depleted T cells, or PBMCs came the material, which was cDNA or gDNA.

Germline CDR1 reads MNHNS; CDR2 reads SASEGT. Between the trimmed V and J ends, which lost 1 base and 4 bases, there was a span of 5 bases. This CDR3 is 12 amino acids long. The chain carries TRBV6-1 and TRBJ2-7; D unresolved. The sample was peripheral blood. This receptor was taken from a man between 70 and 80 years old with active or convalescent COVID-19. The CDR3: CASSEVSYEQYF. The CDR3 DNA reads as TGTGCCAGCAGTGAAGTGTCTTACGAGCAGTACTTC.